The T cell receptor beta chain described here comes from a study of T-cell memory formation after mild COVID-19 (dated by TCRdb to the early 2020s). In terms of the full investigation: TCR sequence clusters from the two donors were largely donor specific. Longitudinal TCRalpha and TCRbeta repertoire sequencing tracked T-cell clones expanding and contracting after mild COVID-19 in a couple of donors. The cohort comprised two young, previously healthy adult volunteers, one female and one male. Results the study describes overall, beyond this receptor: The study covered only a couple of mild cases, and larger cohorts including severe cases with pre-infection samples were considered necessary. Clones that contracted from day 15 to 85 showed balanced CD4/CD8 phenotypes, whereas a second wave of clones that expanded from day 15 to 37 leaned towards CD4+. Contracting CD4+ clones turned up mainly in the CM and EM memory subsets, whereas EMRA was where CD8+ clones were enriched. The detection of some responding clones in pre-infection memory suggests that pre-existing cross-reactive memory T cells joined the SARS-CoV-2 response. Whether the second-wave clones peaking on day 37 were SARS-CoV-2 specific was not confirmed.

For this clonotype: Its specific antigen is unknown. Base qualities are not provided; no much larger clone lies one nucleotide away.

Instrument on record: Illumina NovaSeq 6000. TCRalpha and TCRbeta cDNA libraries were constructed by 5'RACE with constant-segment primers, with sample barcodes and unique molecular identifiers being introduced. RNA was extracted from every sample with Trizol reagent. Library amplification was performed in two PCR steps, and a second sample barcode and Illumina TruSeq adapters were introduced in the second step. Libraries were sequenced on an Illumina NovaSeq with 2 x 150 bp paired-end reads. Regarding the original processing steps: Demultiplexing of reads and collapsing into UMI-guided consensus sequences were performed with migec v1.2.7. Using mixcr v2.1.11, the UMI consensuses were aligned to TRA and TRB V and J templates and assembled into clonotypes. Expanded or contracted clonotypes were those called significant by both edgeR and NoisET, with noise models trained on biological replicates. For edgeR calls, the cutoffs were a false discovery rate-adjusted p below 0.01 and a log2 fold-change threshold of 1. As an exploratory analysis of dynamics, max-normalized trajectories of the 1000 most abundant clonotypes were examined with PCA combined with hierarchical clustering. Separately sequenced CD4+ and CD8+ repertoires were used to assign the CD4 or CD8 phenotype of responding clones. TCRdb cleaned the public reads at Q25 with fastp, built clones with MiXCR and kept in-frame beta chains. Identical CDR3 protein sequences are pooled into one entry, listed with their most common genes and DNA. TCRdb, not the original authors, processed these V and J calls. The sample profile shows 380,000 or so distinct CDR3 sequences; roughly an eighth of them were found once. The top ten constitute 20% to 25% of the sample.

Ficoll-Paque density gradient centrifugation was the method used to isolate PBMCs. CDR1 and CDR2, looked up from the germline V gene, are LGHNA and YNFKEQ. V loses 5 bases at its end and J loses 4 bases; junction bases beyond the gene matches: 6. From the cysteine up to the phenylalanine, the CDR3 has a length of 15 residues. CDR3 DNA only is kept here, 45 bases in frame from base 1. Sequencing was done on a sample of PBMCs or a T cell subset sorted from them (not recorded which). The sequence joins TRBV4-2 to TRBJ2-1, and 9 junction bases match TRBD2. This TCR was recovered from a man between 18 and 35 years old who had mild COVID-19 (a few samples of this study predate the infection). The sample titles of this study are shuffled in the database, so cell type and time point are left out; the donor was told from shared clones. The sequenced DNA: TGTGCCAGCAGCGCGCGGGGGGGGCCTTACAATGAGCAGTTCTTC. The resulting protein is CASSARGGPYNEQFF.